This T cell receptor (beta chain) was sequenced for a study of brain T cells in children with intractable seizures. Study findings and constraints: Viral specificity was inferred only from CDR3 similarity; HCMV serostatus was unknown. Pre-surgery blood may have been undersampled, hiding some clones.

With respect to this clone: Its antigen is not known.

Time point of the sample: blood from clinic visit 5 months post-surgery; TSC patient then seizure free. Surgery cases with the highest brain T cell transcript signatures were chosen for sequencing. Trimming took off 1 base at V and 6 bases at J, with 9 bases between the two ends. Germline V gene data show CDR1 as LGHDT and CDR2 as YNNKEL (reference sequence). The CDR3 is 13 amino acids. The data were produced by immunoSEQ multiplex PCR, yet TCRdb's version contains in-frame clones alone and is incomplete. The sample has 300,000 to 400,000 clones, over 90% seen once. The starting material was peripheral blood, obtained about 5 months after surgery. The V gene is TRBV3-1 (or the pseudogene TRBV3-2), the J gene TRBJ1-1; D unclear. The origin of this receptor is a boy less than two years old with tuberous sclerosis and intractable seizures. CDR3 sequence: CASSQVLSSEAFF. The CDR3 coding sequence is TGTGCCAGCAGCCAAGTGTTAAGTTCTGAAGCTTTCTTT.